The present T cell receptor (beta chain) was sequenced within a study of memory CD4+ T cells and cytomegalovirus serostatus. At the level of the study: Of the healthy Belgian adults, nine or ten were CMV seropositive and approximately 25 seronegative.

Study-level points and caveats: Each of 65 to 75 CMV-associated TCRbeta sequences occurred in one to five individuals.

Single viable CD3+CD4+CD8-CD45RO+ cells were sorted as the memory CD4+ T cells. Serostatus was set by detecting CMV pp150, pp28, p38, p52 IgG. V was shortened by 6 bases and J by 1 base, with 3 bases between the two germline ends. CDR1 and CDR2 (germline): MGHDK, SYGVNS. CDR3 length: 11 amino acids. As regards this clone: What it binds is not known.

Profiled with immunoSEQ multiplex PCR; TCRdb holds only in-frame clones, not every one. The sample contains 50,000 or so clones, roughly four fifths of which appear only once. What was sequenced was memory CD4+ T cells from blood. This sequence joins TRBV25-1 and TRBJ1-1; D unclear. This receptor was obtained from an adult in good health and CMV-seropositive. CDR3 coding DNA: TGTGCCAGCAGCGAGAACACTGAAGCTTTCTTT. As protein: CASSENTEAFF.